The next 6 T cell receptor beta chains were all read from a single sample in a study of cytomegalovirus exposure and HLA in healthy donors (dated by TCRdb to the late 2010s). Library generation was performed with the immunoSEQ multiplex PCR assay. Not all clones reach the TCRdb copy of this immuneACCESS table, which keeps in-frame sequences only. Checked studies attribute under half of the gap to unresolved V genes and leave the rest unexplained. Here the sample has some 130,000 clones; nearly 90% occur a single time. The biggest ten clones account for approximately 1.2% of the sample. Source material: PBMCs. Receptors originate from a woman aged 18-29 years in good health and CMV-seronegative.

The chain joins TRBV7-2 to TRBJ2-2; D ambiguous. CDR3 length: 15 amino acids. Trimming stripped 3 bases from V and 5 bases from J, with 13 bases between. CDR1 is SGHTA and CDR2 is FQGNSA in the germline V gene. DNA of the CDR3: TGTGCCAGCAGCTTTTTGCGACTCACGACCGGGGAGCTGTTTTTT. Protein: CASSFLRLTTGELFF.

V usage is TRBV19 and J usage is TRBJ2-1; TRBD2 matches 9 bases. The CDR3 runs 16 residues. Trimming cost V 9 bases and J 4 bases; bases outside gene matches: 13. Germline CDR1 LNHDA, CDR2 SQIVND (reference sequence). CDR3 in DNA: TGTGCCAGCGATCAGCGGCTAGCGGGGCATTACAATGAGCAGTTCTTC. Its translation is CASDQRLAGHYNEQFF.

The V and J genes are TRBV19 and TRBJ1-2; the D gene is possibly TRBD1 (5 bases). CDR3 length equals 15 residues. Germline CDR1 LNHDA, CDR2 SQIVND (reference sequence). The V gene lost 6 bases and the J gene lost 2 bases, with 16 bases spanning the gap. This CDR3 is CASRITGLSNYGYTF. The CDR3 DNA reads TGTGCCAGTAGAATCACAGGCCTATCCAACTATGGCTACACCTTC. Supplemented by reference TRBV19 and TRBJ1-2, the full variable domain reads DGGITQSPKYLFRKEGQNVTLSCEQNLNHDAMYWYRQDPGQGLRLIYYSQIVNDFQKGDIAEGYSVSREKKESFPLTVTSAQKNPTAFYLCASRITGLSNYGYTFGSGTRLTVV.

The chain carries TRBV7-3 and TRBJ2-7; D might be TRBD2 (5 bases). V lost 4 bases and J 4 bases, leaving 11 bases between the germline ends. Germline CDR1 SGHTA, CDR2 FQGTGA. This CDR3 contains 13 residues. CDR3 nucleotides: TGTGCCAGCAGCTCCGGGCAGCGGTACGAGCAGTACTTC. Translated, it gives CASSSGQRYEQYF.

V gene TRBV9 combines with J gene TRBJ2-1, with D tentatively TRBD2 (6 bases). V lost 0 bases and J 10 bases, leaving 14 bases between the germline ends. This CDR3 is 14 amino acids long. The V gene's germline CDR1 is SGDLS and CDR2 YYNGEE. This CDR3 reads CASSVAPGDSEQFF. DNA of the CDR3: TGTGCCAGCAGCGTAGCCCCGGGAGATTCGGAGCAGTTCTTC. The variable domain in full, completed from reference TRBV9 and TRBJ2-1, reads DSGVTQTPKHLITATGQRVTLRCSPRSGDLSVYWYQQSLDQGLQFLIQYYNGEERAKGNILERFSAQQFPDLHSELNLSSLELGDSALYFCASSVAPGDSEQFFGPGTRLTVL.

This chain uses TRBV18 with TRBJ2-5, with D perhaps TRBD1 (6 bases). The CDR3 is 12 residues long. Germline V gene sequence: CDR1 KGHSH, CDR2 LQKENI. V lost 3 bases to trimming and J lost 5 bases, with 7 bases between them. The DNA for the CDR3 is TGTGCCAGCTCACCCCAGGGGGAGACCCAGTACTTC. Translation gives CASSPQGETQYF.